This T cell receptor beta chain is drawn from a study of blood T cell repertoires in COVID-19. Sequencing was performed with immunoSEQ multiplex PCR; in TCRdb, only in-frame clones are kept and a portion is missing. The data show 40,000 to 50,000 clones, 75% to 80% seen once. The length of the CDR3 is 13 residues. V dropped 8 bases and J dropped 7 bases, with 17 bases sitting between them. Germline-derived CDR1 and CDR2 are MDHEN and SYDVKM. The chain uses TRBV28 and TRBJ1-1; a weak D match, TRBD1 (5 bases). The source material was peripheral blood. The TCR comes from a man in his 70s with active or convalescent COVID-19. CDR3 region: CASRGGSPNEAFF. The CDR3 DNA follows: TGTGCCAGCCGGGGGGGTTCCCCCAATGAAGCTTTCTTT.